This T cell receptor beta chain comes out of a study of T cell responses to AZD1222 COVID-19 vaccine. Study observations and caveats: CD4 TCRs associated with vaccination spanned spike, dominating at 160-218 and 743-854.

Some clones are missing from TCRdb's copy, which holds only in-frame ones; the method was immunoSEQ multiplex PCR. The sample gives about 85,000 clones, about 90% of which show up once; approximately 15% is in the top ten. Comments on this clone: Its antigen is still unknown.

Sequenced here: peripheral blood, sampled on day 0 of AZD1222 vaccination. This clonotype was sampled from an adult in good health.

The CDR3 nucleotides read TGTGCCAGCACGGCGGGACTAGGCCGAGATACGCAGTATTTT. Encoded protein: CASTAGLGRDTQYF. The V and J genes are TRBV2 and TRBJ2-3; 8 bases fit TRBD2. The CDR3 runs to 14 residues. Germline CDR1 is SNHLY and CDR2 is FYNNEI. The ends lost 7 bases at V and 5 bases at J; junction bases unmatched: 8.